This is a list of T cell receptor beta chains from one sample in a study of TIL therapy for anti-PD-1-resistant metastatic lung cancer. Sequencing used immunoSEQ multiplex PCR; TCRdb keeps in-frame clones, though not all of them. Of roughly 92,000 clones in the sample, 50% to 70% were seen once. The sample was tumor tissue, taken at baseline. These receptors were collected from a person aged 25-80 years with non-small cell lung cancer. CDR3s include the opening cysteine and the closing phenylalanine or tryptophan. Each record gives: V gene, J gene, clone size, CDR3 length, D gene, CDR3 DNA, CDR3 protein. The D gene is left open where the match is weak. A clone size is listed for some rows: how often the clone was seen (once, few, many), or a class if it is expanded.

v_gene: TRBV6-6; j_gene: TRBJ1-3; abundance: many; len: 15; d_gene: .; CDR3nt: TGTGCCAGCGATCCCCGGGGTCTCTCTGGAAACACCATATATTTT; CDR3aa: CASDPRGLSGNTIYF
v_gene: TRBV9; j_gene: TRBJ1-3; abundance: .; len: 14; d_gene: .; CDR3nt: TGTGCCAGCAGCCTACAGAGCTCTGGAAACACCATATATTTT; CDR3aa: CASSLQSSGNTIYF
v_gene: TRBV15; j_gene: TRBJ1-5; abundance: .; len: 15; d_gene: TRBD1; CDR3nt: TGTGCCACCAGCAGCCTATCCAGGGGGAATCAGCCCCAGCATTTT; CDR3aa: CATSSLSRGNQPQHF
v_gene: TRBV18; j_gene: TRBJ2-7; abundance: .; len: 11; d_gene: .; CDR3nt: TGTGCCAGCTCACCCGCCTACGAGCAGTACTTC; CDR3aa: CASSPAYEQYF
v_gene: TRBV6-5; j_gene: TRBJ2-3; abundance: .; len: 15; d_gene: .; CDR3nt: TGTGCCAGCAGCCTACGGGGAAGGTCTGCCCGTACGCAGTATTTT; CDR3aa: CASSLRGRSARTQYF
v_gene: TRBV28; j_gene: TRBJ2-3; abundance: .; len: 12; d_gene: .; CDR3nt: TGTGCCAGCAGTTTAGGGACAAATGTACCGTATTTT; CDR3aa: CASSLGTNVPYF
v_gene: TRBV6-5; j_gene: TRBJ2-3; abundance: .; len: 13; d_gene: .; CDR3nt: TGTGCCAGCAGTTACTCCGCTATCAGTACGCAGTATTTT; CDR3aa: CASSYSAISTQYF
v_gene: TRBV4-3; j_gene: TRBJ2-1; abundance: .; len: 17; d_gene: TRBD2; CDR3nt: TGCGCCAGCAGCCAAGCGGGCGGGGGGGTCCCCTACAATGAGCAGTTCTTC; CDR3aa: CASSQAGGGVPYNEQFF
v_gene: TRBV5-1; j_gene: TRBJ2-2; abundance: .; len: 14; d_gene: .; CDR3nt: TGCGCCAGCAGCAGTCCCGCGAACACCGGGGAGCTGTTTTTT; CDR3aa: CASSSPANTGELFF
v_gene: TRBV5-1; j_gene: TRBJ1-1; abundance: .; len: 13; d_gene: TRBD1; CDR3nt: TGCGCCAGCAGACAAGGGGGCGATACTGAAGCTTTCTTT; CDR3aa: CASRQGGDTEAFF
v_gene: TRBV5-4; j_gene: TRBJ1-2; abundance: few; len: 15; d_gene: TRBD1; CDR3nt: TGTGCCAGCAGCGCGGGGCCAGGGGGCCAGGGTGGCTACACCTTC; CDR3aa: CASSAGPGGQGGYTF
v_gene: TRBV6-5; j_gene: TRBJ2-4; abundance: .; len: 15; d_gene: TRBD1; CDR3nt: TGTGCCAGCAGTTACGGGACAGGGGGGGAAAACATTCAGTACTTC; CDR3aa: CASSYGTGGENIQYF
v_gene: TRBV6-6; j_gene: TRBJ1-5; abundance: .; len: 16; d_gene: TRBD1; CDR3nt: TGTGCCAGCAGTCCCTCAACGACAGGGAGCAATCAGCCCCAGCATTTT; CDR3aa: CASSPSTTGSNQPQHF
v_gene: TRBV28; j_gene: TRBJ2-2; abundance: .; len: 17; d_gene: .; CDR3nt: TGTGCCAGCAGTTCCTCCGCAGGACAGACCCCAGGCGGGGAGCTGTTTTTT; CDR3aa: CASSSSAGQTPGGELFF
v_gene: TRBV19; j_gene: TRBJ1-1; abundance: few; len: 16; d_gene: TRBD1; CDR3nt: TGTGCCAGTAGTAGCCCGACAGGGAAAGTGGGGGCTGAAGCTTTCTTT; CDR3aa: CASSSPTGKVGAEAFF
v_gene: TRBV5-4; j_gene: TRBJ2-1; abundance: .; len: 11; d_gene: .; CDR3nt: TGTGCCAGCAGCCGGGGAAATGAGCAGTTCTTC; CDR3aa: CASSRGNEQFF
v_gene: TRBV6-2/TRBV6-3; j_gene: TRBJ1-5; abundance: few; len: 19; d_gene: TRBD1; CDR3nt: TGTGCCAGCAGTTACTCAGAAGGACAGGGGCTAAACTCCAATCAGCCCCAGCATTTT; CDR3aa: CASSYSEGQGLNSNQPQHF
v_gene: TRBV7-8; j_gene: TRBJ1-1; abundance: .; len: 13; d_gene: TRBD1; CDR3nt: TGTGCCAGCAAACAGGGGCAGAACACTGAAGCTTTCTTT; CDR3aa: CASKQGQNTEAFF
v_gene: TRBV6-6; j_gene: TRBJ2-5; abundance: .; len: 14; d_gene: .; CDR3nt: TGTGCCAGCAGCCCCGACAGGTACCAAGAGACCCAGTACTTC; CDR3aa: CASSPDRYQETQYF
v_gene: TRBV11-3; j_gene: TRBJ2-1; abundance: .; len: 13; d_gene: .; CDR3nt: TGTGCCAGCAGCTTAGAAGGGTCCACTGAGCAGTTCTTC; CDR3aa: CASSLEGSTEQFF
v_gene: TRBV12-3/TRBV12-4; j_gene: TRBJ1-4; abundance: .; len: 13; d_gene: .; CDR3nt: TGTGCCAGCAGGCCCGGGACACTTGAAAAACTGTTTTTT; CDR3aa: CASRPGTLEKLFF
v_gene: TRBV5-4; j_gene: TRBJ1-2; abundance: few; len: 13; d_gene: TRBD1; CDR3nt: TGTGCCAGCAACAACGGACAGGGGTACGGCTACACCTTC; CDR3aa: CASNNGQGYGYTF
v_gene: TRBV6-4; j_gene: TRBJ1-1; abundance: .; len: 14; d_gene: .; CDR3nt: TGTGCCAGCAGAATGGTCCCCGGGGACACTGAAGCTTTCTTT; CDR3aa: CASRMVPGDTEAFF
v_gene: TRBV4-3; j_gene: TRBJ2-1; abundance: .; len: 17; d_gene: .; CDR3nt: TGCGCCAGCAGCCAAGATCTTACCCTGGAGGGGTCGGATGAGCAGTTCTTC; CDR3aa: CASSQDLTLEGSDEQFF
v_gene: TRBV4-3; j_gene: TRBJ1-5; abundance: .; len: 17; d_gene: .; CDR3nt: TGCGCCAGCAGCCAAGATTGGGTGGGTTCGAGCAATCAGCCCCAGCATTTT; CDR3aa: CASSQDWVGSSNQPQHF
v_gene: TRBV18; j_gene: TRBJ2-3; abundance: many; len: 14; d_gene: .; CDR3nt: TGTGCCAGCTCACCGGCGCAGGGGACAGATACGCAGTATTTT; CDR3aa: CASSPAQGTDTQYF
v_gene: TRBV24-1; j_gene: TRBJ1-6; abundance: .; len: 12; d_gene: .; CDR3nt: TGTGCCACCAGTACAGAACATTCACCCCTCCACTTT; CDR3aa: CATSTEHSPLHF
v_gene: TRBV7-2; j_gene: TRBJ1-4; abundance: few; len: 15; d_gene: TRBD1; CDR3nt: TGTGCCAGCAGCATGGGACAGGGCATTAATGAAAAACTGTTTTTT; CDR3aa: CASSMGQGINEKLFF
v_gene: TRBV30; j_gene: TRBJ1-1; abundance: .; len: 14; d_gene: .; CDR3nt: TGTGCCTGGAGTTTCAAGGGGTCACGGACTGAAGCTTTCTTT; CDR3aa: CAWSFKGSRTEAFF
v_gene: TRBV11-2; j_gene: TRBJ1-1; abundance: few; len: 14; d_gene: TRBD1; CDR3nt: TGTGCCAGCAGCTTCGGACAGGGTAACACTGAAGCTTTCTTT; CDR3aa: CASSFGQGNTEAFF
v_gene: TRBV3-1/TRBV3-2; j_gene: TRBJ1-6; abundance: .; len: 18; d_gene: TRBD1; CDR3nt: TGTGCCAGCAGCCAAGATGGAAGTTCGGGGACAGTGTATCGGGCCCTCCACTTT; CDR3aa: CASSQDGSSGTVYRALHF
v_gene: TRBV7-2; j_gene: TRBJ2-7; abundance: .; len: 16; d_gene: .; CDR3nt: TGTGCCAGCAGCTCCACTCTACTACAGGGTTCTCACGAGCAGTACTTC; CDR3aa: CASSSTLLQGSHEQYF
v_gene: TRBV5-1; j_gene: TRBJ2-2; abundance: .; len: 15; d_gene: .; CDR3nt: TGCGCCAGCAGCCCCGGGGGTACGAACACCGGGGAGCTGTTTTTT; CDR3aa: CASSPGGTNTGELFF
v_gene: TRBV7-6; j_gene: TRBJ2-1; abundance: .; len: 15; d_gene: .; CDR3nt: TGTGCCAGCAGCTTAGTGGGTCGGTCCTACAATGAGCAGTTCTTC; CDR3aa: CASSLVGRSYNEQFF
v_gene: TRBV7-8; j_gene: TRBJ1-5; abundance: once; len: 13; d_gene: .; CDR3nt: TGTGCCAGCAGGGCAGGGGGCAATCAGCCCCAGCATTTT; CDR3aa: CASRAGGNQPQHF
v_gene: TRBV15; j_gene: TRBJ2-7; abundance: .; len: 13; d_gene: .; CDR3nt: TGTGCGACCACGGTGGCAGGTGGCTACGAGCAGTACTTC; CDR3aa: CATTVAGGYEQYF
v_gene: TRBV6-5; j_gene: TRBJ2-1; abundance: .; len: 13; d_gene: .; CDR3nt: TGTGCCAGCAGTCCGGGCCCTAACAATGAGCAGTTCTTC; CDR3aa: CASSPGPNNEQFF
v_gene: TRBV16; j_gene: TRBJ2-7; abundance: .; len: 14; d_gene: .; CDR3nt: TGTGCCAGCAGCCAATCAGAACCCGTCCGGGAGCAGTACTTC; CDR3aa: CASSQSEPVREQYF
v_gene: TRBV7-9; j_gene: TRBJ1-5; abundance: many; len: 16; d_gene: TRBD1; CDR3nt: TGTGCCAGCAGCTCGGGGACAGGCCGGGGCAATCAGCCCCAGCATTTT; CDR3aa: CASSSGTGRGNQPQHF